The 23 T cell receptor beta chains below all came from one sample that was sequenced in a study of cytomegalovirus exposure and HLA in healthy donors. Primers for the PCR totalled 60 Vbeta and 13 Jbeta. Only in-frame clones appear in the TCRdb table, and some are missing; sequencing was by immunoSEQ multiplex PCR. Of more than 95,000 clones detected, almost 80% appear once; the ten largest clones hold 5.8%. Sequencing was carried out using PBMCs. The source of these receptors is a man aged 60 to 69 in good health and CMV-seropositive.

The J gene is TRBJ2-5, the V gene TRBV5-6; the match to TRBD2 covers 12 bases. The CDR3 loop spans 18 amino acids. CDR1 is SGHDT, CDR2 YYEEEE, per germline. V lost 3 bases to trimming and J lost 5 bases; unmatched junction nucleotides: 14. The DNA of the CDR3 is TGTGCCAGCAGCTCCTATTTACTAGCGGGGGGCTTCTCGGAGACCCAGTACTTC. Translation gives CASSSYLLAGGFSETQYF.

This chain joins TRBV18 and TRBJ1-4; D is ambiguous. V was trimmed by 5 bases and J by 7 bases, leaving 11 bases between them. In germline, CDR1 is KGHSH, CDR2 LQKENI. This CDR3 spans 13 amino acids. The DNA of the CDR3 is TGTGCCAGCTCATACGGTCGTAGTGAAAAACTGTTTTTT. It translates to CASSYGRSEKLFF.

The J gene is TRBJ2-6, the V gene TRBV4-2; the D is unclear. The germline gives CDR1 LGHNA, CDR2 YNFKEQ. V lost 3 bases and J 1 base, leaving 10 bases between the germline ends. The CDR3 spans 16 residues. The CDR3: CASSQGRWSGANVLTF. In DNA form, the CDR3 reads TGTGCCAGCAGCCAGGGCCGTTGGTCTGGGGCCAACGTCCTGACTTTC.

The rearrangement uses TRBV27 and TRBJ1-2; a possible D gene is TRBD1 (5 bases). This CDR3 is 15 amino acids long. Deletions cut 5 bases from V and 7 bases from J, with 20 bases between. Germline V gives CDR1 MNHEY, CDR2 SMNVEV (reference sequence). As DNA, the CDR3 is TGTGCCAGCAGTCCACGGGGGGTCGGTTCGGGTGGCTACACCTTC. Amino acids: CASSPRGVGSGGYTF.

V and J are TRBV6-9 and TRBJ2-7, with TRBD1 matching 8 bases. The V gene's germline CDR1 is MNHGY and CDR2 SVAAGI. The CDR3 consists of 13 residues. Trimming took 3 bases from V and 6 from J; bases not matched to a gene: 4. The CDR3, as DNA: TGTGCCAGCAGTTACGCGACAGGGGCCGAGCAGTACTTC. Its protein product is CASSYATGAEQYF.

V gene TRBV7-2 combines with J gene TRBJ2-7; 10 bases are a match to TRBD2. The CDR3 sequence is 17 residues long. V was clipped by 1 base and J by 2 bases; unmatched bases: 8. The germline gives CDR1 SGHTA, CDR2 FQGNSA. CDR3 DNA sequence: TGTGCCAGCAGCTTAGGCGCTCTAGCGGGGGAGACCTACGAGCAGTACTTC. This sequence encodes CASSLGALAGETYEQYF.

The V call is TRBV7-2, the J call TRBJ2-5; D call uncertain. Germline V gene lookup returns CDR1 SGHTA and CDR2 FQGNSA. The CDR3 runs 14 residues. V lost 5 bases and J 7 bases, leaving 17 bases between the germline ends. The CDR3 DNA is TGTGCCAGCAGCCCCGCCATGGTAGTCGGGACCCAGTACTTC. Translated, it gives CASSPAMVVGTQYF.

The chain couples TRBV15 to TRBJ2-3; no reliable D call. V lost 8 bases and J lost 1, with 10 bases in between. The CDR3 totals 13 residues. Germline V gene data show CDR1 as LNHNV and CDR2 as YYDKDF (reference sequence). CDR3 protein: CATQALRTDTQYF. In DNA form, the CDR3 reads TGTGCCACCCAAGCCCTTCGCACAGATACGCAGTATTTT.

This clone occurred once. This chain connects TRBV4-2 to TRBJ1-3; 7 bases fit TRBD1. The CDR3 totals 15 residues. CDR1 is LGHNA, CDR2 YNFKEQ, per germline. With 6 bases clipped from V and 0 bases from J, the junction kept 5 bases outside the gene matches. CDR3 sequence reads: CASRPGTDSGNTIYF. The CDR3 nucleotides are TGTGCCAGCAGACCCGGGACAGACTCTGGAAACACCATATATTTT.

V and J are TRBV19 and TRBJ1-2, with no clear D. CDR1 LNHDA and CDR2 SQIVND come from the germline V gene (reference sequence). CDR3 length equals 15 residues. Trimming stripped 6 bases from V and 2 bases from J, with 16 bases between. CDR3 residues: CASSHGLLANYGYTF. In DNA form, the CDR3 reads TGTGCCAGTAGCCATGGACTGTTGGCGAACTATGGCTACACCTTC.

This chain joins TRBV7-9 and TRBJ1-5, with a possible D match to TRBD1 (6 bases). CDR3 size: 13 residues. The V end was cut by 4 bases, the J end by 6 bases, with 10 bases between. Germline-derived CDR1 and CDR2 are SEHNR and FQNEAQ (reference sequence). CDR3 nucleotide sequence: TGTGCCAGCAGCTCGCAGGGGACTCAGCCCCAGCATTTT. This encodes CASSSQGTQPQHF.

This clone was picked up many times. The chain combines TRBV2 with TRBJ2-1, with TRBD2 matching over 8 bases. The CDR3 is 14 residues long. V lost 3 bases, J lost 7 bases, and 5 bases stayed unmatched. Germline CDR1 reads SNHLY; CDR2 reads FYNNEI. The CDR3: CASSDKRGLNEQFF. The CDR3 DNA follows: TGTGCCAGCAGTGACAAGCGGGGGTTGAATGAGCAGTTCTTC. Full variable domain (remainder filled in from reference TRBV2 and TRBJ2-1): EPEVTQTPSHQVTQMGQEVILRCVPISNHLYFYWYRQILGQKVEFLVSFYNNEISEKSEIFDDQFSVERPDGSNFTLKIRSTKLEDSAMYFCASSDKRGLNEQFFGPGTRLTVL.

This chain joins TRBV7-9 and TRBJ2-7, with 8 bases lining up with TRBD1. The V gene end was trimmed by 6 bases and the J gene end by 2 bases; junction bases not matched to a gene: 9. Germline CDR1 is SEHNR and CDR2 is FQNEAQ (reference sequence). CDR3 length: 15 amino acids. CDR3 protein: CASSSGQGLTYEQYF. CDR3 coding DNA: TGTGCCAGCAGTTCCGGACAGGGCCTCACCTACGAGCAGTACTTC. Looking up the rest from reference TRBV7-9 and TRBJ2-7 gives the full variable domain: DTGVSQNPRHKITKRGQNVTFRCDPISEHNRLYWYRQTLGQGPEFLTYFQNEAQLEKSRLLSDRFSAERPKGSFSTLEIQRTEQGDSAMYLCASSSGQGLTYEQYFGPGTRLTVT.

This clone came up a few times. V and J are TRBV11-2 and TRBJ1-1; D is unresolved. This CDR3 contains 14 residues. The V end was cut by 4 bases, the J end by 4 bases, with 13 bases between. Germline CDR1 reads SGHAT; CDR2 reads FQNNGV. CDR3 amino acids: CASSSLPLFTEAFF. In DNA, the CDR3 is TGTGCCAGCAGCTCACTCCCTCTATTCACTGAAGCTTTCTTT. The variable domain in full, with the rest retrieved from reference TRBV11-2 and TRBJ1-1, is EAGVAQSPRYKIIEKRQSVAFWCNPISGHATLYWYQQILGQGPKLLIQFQNNGVVDDSQLPKDRFSAERLKGVDSTLKIQPAKLEDSAVYLCASSSLPLFTEAFFGQGTRLTVV.

Only a few counts were recorded for this clone. V and J are TRBV5-1 and TRBJ1-4, with D tentatively TRBD1 (5 bases). The germline gives CDR1 SGHRS, CDR2 YFSETQ. V dropped 4 bases and J dropped 3 bases, with 10 bases sitting between them. This CDR3 contains 14 residues. CDR3 region: CASSRGESNEKLFF. For the CDR3, the DNA is TGCGCCAGCAGCAGGGGTGAATCTAATGAAAAACTGTTTTTT.

The V and J genes are TRBV9 and TRBJ2-3; D might be TRBD2 (5 bases). The ends were cut back, 2 bases at V and 0 bases at J, with 7 bases in the middle. In germline, CDR1 is SGDLS, CDR2 YYNGEE. The CDR3 has 14 amino acids. CDR3 bases: TGTGCCAGCAGCGTCAGGACTAGCACAGATACGCAGTATTTT. Its protein product is CASSVRTSTDTQYF. Based on the CDR3 plus reference TRBV9 and TRBJ2-3, the full variable domain is DSGVTQTPKHLITATGQRVTLRCSPRSGDLSVYWYQQSLDQGLQFLIQYYNGEERAKGNILERFSAQQFPDLHSELNLSSLELGDSALYFCASSVRTSTDTQYFGPGTRLTVL.

This clone was counted between two and nine times. CDR3 residues: CASNPTGPNQPQHF. The CDR3 DNA reads TGCGCCAGCAACCCGACAGGGCCCAATCAGCCCCAGCATTTT. The chain is built from TRBV10-2 and TRBJ1-5, with 7 bases lining up with TRBD1. Trimming cost V 7 bases and J 3 bases; bases outside gene matches: 6. The CDR3 spans 14 residues. Germline CDR1 and CDR2: WSHSY and SAAADI.

This chain uses TRBV19 with TRBJ1-2, with D possibly being TRBD1 (6 bases). V was shortened by 10 bases and J by 0 bases, with 18 bases between the two germline ends. The germline CDR1 and CDR2 sequences are LNHDA and SQIVND (reference sequence). The CDR3 is 15 residues long. The CDR3 bases are TGTGCCACCTCTGACAGGTCCCTAACTAACTATGGCTACACCTTC. Amino acids: CATSDRSLTNYGYTF.

V and J are TRBV7-8 and TRBJ1-2; D is unclear. The V gene lost 4 bases and the J gene lost 7 bases, with 16 bases spanning the gap. CDR1 and CDR2 from the germline V gene are SGHVS and FQNEAQ. The CDR3 extends over 14 amino acids. CDR3 DNA sequence: TGTGCCAGCAGCTCCGAGACTGCCATGGCTGGCTACACCTTC. Its translation: CASSSETAMAGYTF.

This chain uses TRBV5-1 with TRBJ1-1, with D possibly matching TRBD1 (6 bases). Per the germline V gene, CDR1 is SGHRS and CDR2 is YFSETQ. Between the trimmed V and J ends, which lost 2 bases and 5 bases, there was a span of 13 bases. This CDR3 contains 14 residues. The CDR3 coding sequence is TGCGCCAGCAGCTTTCCCGGGCAGGGGACTGAAGCTTTCTTT. Amino acid sequence: CASSFPGQGTEAFF.

This clone has just a few counts. The chain employs TRBV13 and TRBJ2-2; weak D call: TRBD1 (6 bases). Trimming took off 4 bases at V and 4 bases at J, with 13 bases between the two ends. CDR1 is PRHDT and CDR2 is FYEKMQ in the germline V gene (reference sequence). This CDR3 has 15 amino acids. In nucleotides, the CDR3 is TGTGCCAGCAGCTACGACAGGAGTCCCACCGGGGAGCTGTTTTTT. This codes for CASSYDRSPTGELFF.

This rearrangement joins TRBV9 to TRBJ2-3; TRBD2 might be the D (7 bases). V was shortened by 0 bases and J by 3 bases, with 14 bases between the two germline ends. CDR1 SGDLS and CDR2 YYNGEE come from the germline V gene. The CDR3 length is 16 residues. DNA for the CDR3: TGTGCCAGCAGCGTAGCTGGGGGGGCGCAAACAGATACGCAGTATTTT. It encodes CASSVAGGAQTDTQYF.

The chain uses TRBV28 and TRBJ2-5; weak D call: TRBD2 (6 bases). The CDR3 is 15 amino acids. Germline V gene sequence: CDR1 MDHEN, CDR2 SYDVKM. V was cut by 3 bases and J by 5 bases, with 16 bases left in between. The CDR3 reads CASSFPPGETETQYF. The CDR3 nucleotides are TGTGCCAGCAGTTTTCCTCCGGGGGAAACGGAGACCCAGTACTTC.